This T cell receptor (beta chain) was identified during a study of T cell repertoires in cytomegalovirus infection. Study details: Public TCR beta signatures provided an indication of both CMV infection and a matching HLA type.

This CDR3 spans 16 amino acids. Unmatched junction bases numbered 8, after V lost 1 base and J lost 4 bases. Germline V gives CDR1 SNHLY, CDR2 FYNNEI. A single record per CDR3 protein comes from TCRdb applying MiXCR to the reads. The sample includes about 920,000 distinct CDR3 sequences, under 40% seen only once; the top ten take 13%. This clonotype showed up just a few times. Its antigen is not known. The material sequenced was cultured CD8+ T cells from PBMCs, taken from culture after CMV antigen stimulation. The TCR comes from a human donor in good health (CMV status not recorded). Some clones in this sample may be carry-over from other donors' samples. The chain combines TRBV2 with TRBJ1-2, with TRBD1 identical over 8 bases. CDR3 residues: CASSEGTGTGRYGYTF. The CDR3 DNA follows: TGTGCCAGCAGTGAAGGCACCGGGACAGGACGCTATGGCTACACCTTC.